Each of the 18 T cell receptor beta chains below was sequenced from the same sample in a study of T-cell reconstitution after alpha-beta-depleted transplantation in children. Unique molecular identifiers featured in how the TCRbeta library was prepared. TCRdb analysed the PCR reads with MiXCR anew, one entry per CDR3 protein. The sample lists 500,000 to 600,000 distinct CDR3 sequences, 30% to 35% occurring once. The source material was PBMCs from the stem cell graft donor, sampled from the stem cell graft. These TCRs come from a human donor who donated a stem cell graft to a child with aplastic anemia.

The V and J genes are TRBV10-3 and TRBJ1-2; D gene ambiguous. This CDR3 region has 15 residues. Germline V gene sequence: CDR1 ENHRY, CDR2 SYGVKD. V dropped 0 bases and J dropped 4 bases, with 12 bases sitting between them. The CDR3 reads CAISESIGESYGYTF. The CDR3 DNA reads as TGTGCCATCAGTGAGTCAATCGGGGAAAGCTATGGCTACACCTTC.

The V and J genes are TRBV6-2 or TRBV6-3 and TRBJ2-5; perhaps TRBD2 as D (6 bases). The germline V gene has CDR1 MNHEY and CDR2 SVGEGT. Trimming left V 6 bases short and J 1 base short, with 18 bases between. CDR3 length: 16 amino acids. Here the CDR3 DNA reads TGTGCCAGCAGCCGGACGGAGGGCGGGACCCAAGAGACCCAGTACTTC. Translated: CASSRTEGGTQETQYF.

The CDR3 nucleotides read TGCAGCGCCCTCGGTGCGGCCGAACACACTGAAGCTTTCTTT. Translating gives CSALGAAEHTEAFF. The chain couples TRBV29-1 to TRBJ1-1; D unclear. V lost 7 bases and J lost 3, with 18 bases in between. The germline V gene has CDR1 SQVTM and CDR2 ANQGSEA. CDR3 length: 14 residues.

This chain links TRBV6-1 with TRBJ2-7; a weak D match, TRBD2 (6 bases). The germline V gene encodes CDR1 MNHNS and CDR2 SASEGT. The V and J ends lost 4 bases and 5 bases respectively, with 12 bases between them. CDR3 length: 13 residues. This CDR3 reads CASSARGSNEQYF. The CDR3 DNA is TGTGCCAGCAGTGCGCGGGGTTCCAACGAGCAGTACTTC.

This chain joins TRBV28 and TRBJ2-7; the match to TRBD1 covers 7 bases. CDR1 and CDR2 from the germline V gene are MDHEN and SYDVKM. J was trimmed by 2 bases and V by 5 bases; bases with no gene match: 21. The CDR3 covers 19 residues. CDR3 protein: CASSLYPGQILNLTYEQYF. CDR3 sequence (DNA): TGTGCCAGCAGTCTTTATCCGGGACAGATACTAAATTTGACCTACGAGCAGTACTTC. The full variable domain, rest sourced from reference TRBV28 and TRBJ2-7, is DVKVTQSSRYLVKRTGEKVFLECVQDMDHENMFWYRQDPGLGLRLIYFSYDVKMKEKGDIPEGYSVSREKKERFSLILESASTNQTSMYLCASSLYPGQILNLTYEQYFGPGTRLTVT.

V usage is TRBV28 and J usage is TRBJ1-2; D gene ambiguous. Per germline, CDR1 MDHEN and CDR2 SYDVKM. V lost 3 bases and J 6 bases, leaving 17 bases between the germline ends. This CDR3 comprises 15 residues. The CDR3 nucleotides read TGTGCCAGCAGTTTGGTGGGGATAGCGTGGAATGGCTACACCTTC. Its protein is CASSLVGIAWNGYTF.

This rearrangement joins TRBV5-1 to TRBJ2-1; D is ambiguous. CDR1 is SGHRS, CDR2 YFSETQ, per germline. Trimming took 0 bases from V and 7 from J, leaving 11 bases between them. CDR3 size: 14 residues. This CDR3 is CASSLEGVTNEQFF. In DNA, the CDR3 is TGCGCCAGCAGCTTGGAAGGAGTTACAAATGAGCAGTTCTTC.

The chain couples TRBV20-1 to TRBJ2-1; D is undetermined. Deletions cut 5 bases from V and 7 bases from J, with 15 bases between. The germline V gene encodes CDR1 DFQATT and CDR2 SNEGSKA (reference sequence). This CDR3 comprises 13 residues. The CDR3 nucleotides read TGCAGTGCTTTTTCCGACCGGGTGAATGAGCAGTTCTTC. This gives the protein CSAFSDRVNEQFF.

This clonotype was seen a handful of times. CDR3 in amino acids: CASSLATSHYEQYF. CDR3 coding DNA: TGTGCCAGCAGTTTGGCGACTAGTCACTACGAGCAGTACTTC. The rearrangement joins TRBV12-3 or TRBV12-4 to TRBJ2-7; weak D call: TRBD2 (6 bases). This CDR3 contains 14 residues. Trimming cost V 3 bases and J 3 bases, with 12 bases left between them.

The V call is TRBV7-6, the J call TRBJ2-1; no clear D gene. The CDR3 contains 16 residues. The germline V gene has CDR1 SGHVS and CDR2 FNYEAQ. V lost 6 bases and J 5 bases, leaving 20 bases between the germline ends. The CDR3 reads CASSSKIDKPDNEQFF. The DNA of the CDR3 is TGTGCCAGCAGTTCTAAGATAGACAAGCCAGACAATGAGCAGTTCTTC.

The chain has TRBV6-1 and TRBJ2-5; tentatively, D is TRBD1 (6 bases). CDR1 MNHNS and CDR2 SASEGT come from the germline V gene. V lost 6 bases and J 5 bases, leaving 16 bases between the germline ends. CDR3 length: 14 residues. CDR3 nucleotides: TGTGCCAGCAGACCTGGACAGCGGTGGGAGACCCAGTACTTC. Protein: CASRPGQRWETQYF.

This clonotype was seen only a few times. The chain recombines TRBV9 with TRBJ2-2; tentatively, D is TRBD2 (6 bases). This CDR3 is built from 13 residues. Trimming took 3 bases from V and 7 from J, leaving 10 bases between them. The germline CDR1 and CDR2 sequences are SGDLS and YYNGEE. The CDR3 bases are TGTGCCAGCAGCGAGGCGGGGTACGGGGAGCTGTTTTTT. Encoded protein: CASSEAGYGELFF.

This chain uses TRBV3-1 with TRBJ2-3, with 10 positions matching TRBD1. This CDR3 contains 15 residues. The germline gives CDR1 LGHDT, CDR2 YNNKEL (reference sequence). The junction had 7 bases not matched to a gene; V was cut back by 4 bases and J by 6 bases. CDR3 sequence reads: CASSLRTGGSDTQYF. Written as DNA, the CDR3 is TGTGCCAGCAGCCTCCGGACAGGGGGTTCGGATACGCAGTATTTT.

This sequence joins TRBV6-2 or TRBV6-3 and TRBJ2-7; the match to TRBD1 covers 7 bases. V was clipped by 5 bases and J by 1 base; unmatched bases: 5. The CDR3 extends over 14 amino acids. CDR1 MNHEY and CDR2 SVGEGT come from the germline V gene. The chain's CDR3 is CASSARQGSYEQYV. In DNA form, the CDR3 reads TGTGCCAGCAGTGCCCGACAGGGATCCTACGAGCAGTACGTC.

This clonotype was counted a few times. The V and J genes are TRBV4-3 and TRBJ2-6; D ambiguous. V was cut by 0 bases and J by 0 bases, with 15 bases left in between. The CDR3 consists of 19 residues. The germline gives CDR1 LGHNA, CDR2 YSLEER. The CDR3 DNA reads TGCGCCAGCAGCCAAGAGTGGCAGGCACGACACTCTGGGGCCAACGTCCTGACTTTC. Protein: CASSQEWQARHSGANVLTF.

The chain is built from TRBV19 and TRBJ2-2; no reliable D call. The CDR3 has 13 residues. Germline CDR1 and CDR2: LNHDA and SQIVND (reference sequence). With 0 bases removed from V and 3 bases from J, the gap between germline ends came to 2 bases. The CDR3 spells CASSIDHTGELFF. CDR3 nucleotide sequence: TGTGCCAGTAGTATAGATCACACCGGGGAGCTGTTTTTT.

The chain couples TRBV20-1 to TRBJ1-1, with no clear D. The CDR3 has 11 amino acids. The V end was cut by 1 base, the J end by 8 bases, with 8 bases between. CDR1 DFQATT and CDR2 SNEGSKA come from the germline V gene (reference sequence). The CDR3: CSARGSPEAFF. The CDR3 region has the DNA TGCAGTGCTAGAGGGAGTCCCGAAGCTTTCTTT.

This clonotype has just a few counts. The CDR3 loop reads CASSVENYEQFF. The CDR3 nucleotides read TGTGCCAGCAGCGTAGAAAACTATGAGCAGTTCTTC. V and J are TRBV9 and TRBJ2-1; D remains ambiguous. The V and J ends lost 0 bases and 8 bases respectively, with 6 bases between them. CDR3 length: 12 amino acids. Germline V lookup: CDR1 SGDLS, CDR2 YYNGEE.